The clone carrying this T cell receptor beta chain was seen once. The table came from immunoSEQ multiplex PCR; TCRdb's copy has only in-frame clones and leaves some out. Of fewer than 500,000 clones in the sample, 90% were seen once. The sample comes from a study of control samples from healthy donors and cancer patients. V shed 4 bases and J shed 7 bases, with 11 bases lying between them. This CDR3 spans 12 amino acids. Per the germline V gene, CDR1 is SGDLS and CDR2 is YYNGEE. The sequenced sample consisted of PBMCs. The receptor was derived from a man in his forties with head and neck cancer. The rearrangement uses TRBV9 and TRBJ1-1, with D perhaps matching TRBD1 (5 bases). CDR3 region: CASSRDSLEAFF. In DNA form, the CDR3 reads TGTGCCAGCAGCCGCGACAGCCTTGAAGCTTTCTTT. The full variable domain, rest sourced from reference TRBV9 and TRBJ1-1, is DSGVTQTPKHLITATGQRVTLRCSPRSGDLSVYWYQQSLDQGLQFLIQYYNGEERAKGNILERFSAQQFPDLHSELNLSSLELGDSALYFCASSRDSLEAFFGQGTRLTVV.